Listed below are T cell receptor beta chains from one sample, sequenced in a study of OX40 agonist ivuxolimab in advanced cancers. Generated by immunoSEQ multiplex PCR, the TCRdb table keeps only in-frame clones and is missing some. The sample yields around 72,000 clones, approximately 80% seen once. The sequencing used CD4+ or CD8+ T cells sorted from blood, collected in a trial of the OX40 agonist ivuxolimab. The origin of the receptors is an adult with an advanced solid tumor such as melanoma, head and neck, liver or kidney cancer. CDR3s include the opening cysteine and the closing phenylalanine or tryptophan.

v_call: TRBV9; cdr3_aa: CASSVAVGGGADTQYF
v_call: TRBV7-6; cdr3_aa: CASSSSGTRPSDTQYF
v_call: TRBV15; cdr3_aa: CATSRGGVRIETQYF
v_call: TRBV7-3; cdr3_aa: CASSVQRGGRETQYF
v_call: TRBV13; cdr3_aa: CASSSTSNLAGHSSYNEQFF
v_call: TRBV5-6; cdr3_aa: CASWEAGGMDEQFF
v_call: TRBV5-5; cdr3_aa: CASSLLLRESGNTIYF
v_call: TRBV15; cdr3_aa: CATSPQRVGSYEQYF
v_call: TRBV19; cdr3_aa: CASSYPPGQSTYSNQPQHF
v_call: TRBV7-2; cdr3_aa: CASSPGWETQYF
v_call: TRBV19; cdr3_aa: CASSPRLAGGHEQFF
v_call: TRBV6-5; cdr3_aa: CASSYNRNTGELFF
v_call: TRBV7-3; cdr3_aa: CASSFDRVPGNTIYF
v_call: TRBV7-3; cdr3_aa: CASSLSRDNEQFF
v_call: TRBV19; cdr3_aa: CASKTQTGGGTGELFF
v_call: TRBV27; cdr3_aa: CASSLQGGSYEQYF
v_call: TRBV5-4; cdr3_aa: CASSSADRGQETQYF
v_call: TRBV5-1; cdr3_aa: CASSISRGSGNTIYF
v_call: TRBV9; cdr3_aa: CASSATSGNQETQYF
v_call: TRBV27; cdr3_aa: CASSLGGLTYNEQFF
v_call: TRBV2; cdr3_aa: CASSEALGTGVEQYF
v_call: TRBV18; cdr3_aa: CASSPPSRKETQYF
v_call: TRBV5-4; cdr3_aa: CASSSDAGGAGGYTF
v_call: TRBV7-2; cdr3_aa: CASMGVETQYF
v_call: TRBV5-1; cdr3_aa: CASSSTAGLNTGELFF
v_call: TRBV5-6; cdr3_aa: CASSFDSSYNEQFF
v_call: TRBV19; cdr3_aa: CASSIGWTENTGELFF
v_call: TRBV27; cdr3_aa: CASSSDRSSYEQYF
v_call: TRBV19; cdr3_aa: CASSPGARQGYTF
v_call: TRBV2; cdr3_aa: CANWDRGTGELFF
v_call: TRBV12-2; cdr3_aa: CASRPLTSGGSTDTQYF
v_call: TRBV7-9; cdr3_aa: CASSLGHLGTPNSPLHF
v_call: TRBV2; cdr3_aa: CAGGREWPDTQYF
v_call: TRBV9; cdr3_aa: CASSLGGSNTGELFF
v_call: TRBV2; cdr3_aa: CASSHSGQGAYNEQFF
v_call: TRBV6-6; cdr3_aa: CASRKNEKLFF
v_call: TRBV6-4; cdr3_aa: CASRLDREATEAFF